This T cell receptor beta chain was sequenced in a study of T cell responses to AZD1222 COVID-19 vaccine. Study-wide context: It was second doses at about 4 or about 12 weeks that were pooled.

The data were produced by immunoSEQ multiplex PCR, yet TCRdb's version contains in-frame clones alone and is incomplete. The repertoire holds roughly 86,000 clones, 80% to 90% seen once, with roughly 32% in the top ten. Germline CDR1 is LGHDT and CDR2 is YNNKEL (reference sequence). This CDR3 region has 16 residues. Unmatched junction bases numbered 7, after V lost 4 bases and J lost 0 bases. General study points: Nearly half of spike-specific TCRs reportedly go after variant regions that carry no mutations. The donor cohort was predominantly white British with a female majority, and clonal diversity may have been underestimated. Baseline antibody screening turned up just a handful of seropositive AZD1222 recipients.

On this clone itself: Its antigen is unidentified.

The TCR was taken from an adult in good health. The chain couples TRBV3-1 (or the pseudogene TRBV3-2) to TRBJ1-2; 8 bases map to TRBD1. Sequenced material: peripheral blood, taken on day 0 of AZD1222 vaccination. The CDR3 DNA follows: TGTGCCAGCAGCCGCAGGGGGCGCGGATCTAACTATGGCTACACCTTC. This gives the protein CASSRRGRGSNYGYTF.